The rows below give T cell receptor beta chains drawn from one sample of a study of blood T cell repertoires in COVID-19. Here immunoSEQ multiplex PCR was the method, and the copy in TCRdb shows in-frame clones only, minus some. The data contain more than 70,000 clones, around 88% of them singletons. The sequenced sample consisted of peripheral blood. These receptors originate from a man aged 60 to 75 with acute or convalescent COVID-19. The CDR3 runs from the conserved cysteine through the conserved F or W. D genes are given only for firm matches. The size entry is marked missing in some rows and otherwise reads once, few, many or a size class.

j_gene	abundance	d_gene	v_gene	CDR3aa	CDR3nt
TRBJ2-1	-	TRBD2	TRBV4-1	CASSTITSGGRSYNEQFF	TGCGCCAGCAGCACCATAACTAGCGGGGGGCGCTCCTACAATGAGCAGTTCTTC
TRBJ2-5	-	TRBD2	TRBV6-1	CASSETSGRPGETQYF	TGTGCCAGCAGTGAAACTAGCGGGAGGCCTGGGGAGACCCAGTACTTC
TRBJ1-1	-	TRBD1	TRBV7-8	CASSFRRGGRGLNTEAFF	TGTGCCAGCAGCTTCCGGCGAGGGGGCAGGGGCCTGAACACTGAAGCTTTCTTT
TRBJ1-2	-	-	TRBV2	CASSEALAGYGYTF	TGTGCCAGCAGTGAAGCGCTTGCGGGTTACGGCTACACCTTC
TRBJ1-2	-	TRBD1	TRBV4-1	CASSQDTTGGLYGYTF	TGCGCCAGCAGCCAAGATACCACAGGGGGCCTCTATGGCTACACCTTC
TRBJ2-2	-	TRBD1	TRBV5-1	CASSDRATTGELFF	TGCGCCAGCAGCGACAGGGCAACCACCGGGGAGCTGTTTTTT
TRBJ2-1	-	TRBD2	TRBV10-3	CATSAGVRYNEQFF	TGTGCCACCTCAGCGGGAGTACGCTACAATGAGCAGTTCTTC
TRBJ1-2	-	TRBD1	TRBV5-1	CASSLGGTGSGYTF	TGCGCCAGCAGCTTGGGAGGGACAGGGTCCGGCTACACCTTC
TRBJ2-3	-	-	TRBV30	CAWSVLHPDTQYF	TGTGCCTGGAGTGTACTCCACCCTGATACGCAGTATTTT
TRBJ2-3	-	TRBD2	TRBV4-1	CASSRAGGTPPDTQYF	TGCGCCAGCAGCCGCGCGGGGGGCACCCCGCCGGATACGCAGTATTTT
TRBJ1-4	once	-	TRBV5-1	CASSLGGVREKLFF	TGCGCCAGCAGCTTGGGCGGGGTTCGGGAAAAACTGTTTTTT
TRBJ1-6	-	-	TRBV27	CASSSPRVNPLHNSPLHF	TGTGCCAGCAGTTCCCCCCGGGTGAATCCGTTACATAATTCACCCCTCCACTTT
TRBJ1-5	-	-	TRBV3-1/TRBV3-2	CASSQDLRDQPQHF	TGTGCCAGCAGCCAAGATCTTCGAGATCAGCCCCAGCATTTT
TRBJ1-4	-	TRBD1	TRBV5-1	CASSVRQGNNEKLFF	TGCGCCAGCAGCGTACGACAGGGCAATAATGAAAAACTGTTTTTT
TRBJ2-5	-	-	TRBV3-1/TRBV3-2	CASSAGRQGTQYF	TGTGCCAGCAGCGCGGGACGACAAGGGACCCAGTACTTC
TRBJ2-3	-	-	TRBV11-2	CASSLAGSSDTQYF	TGTGCCAGCAGCCTGGCCGGGTCTTCAGATACGCAGTATTTT
TRBJ2-3	-	TRBD2	TRBV10-1	CASSAGTRTYF	TGCGCCAGCAGTGCCGGGACTAGGACCTATTTT